This T cell receptor beta chain was identified during a study of blood T cell repertoires in COVID-19. About the study: Acute and convalescent COVID-19 samples came from the United States, Italy and Spain. Sources were T cells, B-cell-depleted T cells, or PBMCs; the material itself was cDNA or gDNA.

Only in-frame clones appear in the TCRdb table, and some are missing; sequencing was by immunoSEQ multiplex PCR. The sample has 150,000 or so clones; 88% are singletons. Participant-reported clinical history was the basis for cohort assignment. Germline V CDR1 and CDR2: SGDLS, YYNGEE. The V gene lost 0 bases and the J gene lost 4 bases, with 10 bases spanning the gap. There are 14 residues in the CDR3. The V call is TRBV9, the J call TRBJ1-2; D unresolved. The receptor was isolated from a woman aged 45-65 years who had recovered from COVID-19. The sample taken for sequencing was PBMCs or T cells enriched from blood (not recorded which). The CDR3 region is CASSVGELLYGYTF. The CDR3 DNA is TGTGCCAGCAGCGTAGGGGAGTTGCTCTATGGCTACACCTTC.